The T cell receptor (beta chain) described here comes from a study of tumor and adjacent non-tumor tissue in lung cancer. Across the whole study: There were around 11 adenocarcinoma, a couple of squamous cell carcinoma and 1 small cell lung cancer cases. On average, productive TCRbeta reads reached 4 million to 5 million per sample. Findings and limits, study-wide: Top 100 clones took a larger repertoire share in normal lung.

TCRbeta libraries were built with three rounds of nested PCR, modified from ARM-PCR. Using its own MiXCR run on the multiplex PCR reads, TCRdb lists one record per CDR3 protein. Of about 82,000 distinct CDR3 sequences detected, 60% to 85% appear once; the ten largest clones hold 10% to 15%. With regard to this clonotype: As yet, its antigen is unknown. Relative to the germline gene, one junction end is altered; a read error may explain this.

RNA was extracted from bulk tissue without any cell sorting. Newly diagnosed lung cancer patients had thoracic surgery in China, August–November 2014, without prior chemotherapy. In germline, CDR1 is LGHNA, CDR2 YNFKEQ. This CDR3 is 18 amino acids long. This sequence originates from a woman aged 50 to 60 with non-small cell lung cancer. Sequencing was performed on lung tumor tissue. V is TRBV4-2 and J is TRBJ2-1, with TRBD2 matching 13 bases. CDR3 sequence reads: CASSQLLTRTSGSNEQFF. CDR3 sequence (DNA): TGTGCCAGCAGCCAACTTCTTACAAGGACTAGCGGGAGCAATGAGCAGTTCTTT.